The following is a T cell receptor beta chain sequence with its context. This entry is derived from a study of blood T cell repertoires in COVID-19. Study overall: PBMCs, B-cell-depleted T cells, or T cells provided the cDNA or gDNA that made up the material.

Trimming shortened V by 5 bases and J by 2 bases, and 7 bases separated the two germline ends. Per germline, CDR1 MNHNY and CDR2 SVGAGI (reference sequence). The CDR3 runs to 12 residues. TCRdb's copy holds only in-frame clones and misses some; the assay was immunoSEQ multiplex PCR. The table lists some 490,000 clones, 70% to 90% of them singletons. J is TRBJ2-7 and V is TRBV6-6, with a possible D match to TRBD2 (6 bases). The sequencing input was peripheral blood. This TCR was sampled from a human donor in a cohort sampled during active COVID-19. Here the CDR3 reads CASSGTAYEQYF. In nucleotides, the CDR3 is TGTGCCAGCAGTGGGACTGCCTACGAGCAGTACTTC.